This TCR beta chain was obtained from a study of blood T cell repertoires in COVID-19. Study as a whole: Material from acute and convalescent COVID-19 was sourced from the United States, Italy and Spain.

Sequencing was performed with immunoSEQ multiplex PCR; in TCRdb, only in-frame clones are kept and a portion is missing. The sample has 200,000 to 300,000 clones, over 75% seen once; the top ten hold less than 3%. This receptor was obtained from a woman between 50 and 59 years old with acute or convalescent COVID-19. The sample consisted of peripheral blood.

CDR3 amino acids: CASSPTVRNTEAFF. The CDR3 DNA sequence: TGTGCCAGCAGCCCGACAGTCCGGAACACTGAAGCTTTCTTT. This chain uses TRBV7-2 with TRBJ1-1; D may be TRBD1 (5 bases). There are 14 residues in the CDR3. Germline values: CDR1 SGHTA, CDR2 FQGNSA. The ends were cut back, 5 bases at V and 1 base at J, with 11 bases in the middle.